This TCR beta chain derives from a study of T cell changes during pregnancy in multiple sclerosis. With 0 bases removed from V and 0 bases from J, the gap between germline ends came to 11 bases. The germline V gene encodes CDR1 SGDLS and CDR2 YYNGEE. This CDR3 is built from 16 residues. Sequencing used immunoSEQ multiplex PCR; TCRdb keeps in-frame clones, though not all of them. Here the sample spans fewer than 95,000 clones, just under 95% being singletons. In this sample, this clone turned up once. The sequence was collected from a female donor with multiple sclerosis, enrolled in a pregnancy study. This chain uses TRBV9 with TRBJ2-3; the D is unclear. Sequencing was performed on peripheral blood, taken in the first trimester of pregnancy. In nucleotides, the CDR3 is TGTGCCAGCAGCGTAGAGGCTAGTTCTAGCACAGATACGCAGTATTTT. Translation: CASSVEASSSTDTQYF.